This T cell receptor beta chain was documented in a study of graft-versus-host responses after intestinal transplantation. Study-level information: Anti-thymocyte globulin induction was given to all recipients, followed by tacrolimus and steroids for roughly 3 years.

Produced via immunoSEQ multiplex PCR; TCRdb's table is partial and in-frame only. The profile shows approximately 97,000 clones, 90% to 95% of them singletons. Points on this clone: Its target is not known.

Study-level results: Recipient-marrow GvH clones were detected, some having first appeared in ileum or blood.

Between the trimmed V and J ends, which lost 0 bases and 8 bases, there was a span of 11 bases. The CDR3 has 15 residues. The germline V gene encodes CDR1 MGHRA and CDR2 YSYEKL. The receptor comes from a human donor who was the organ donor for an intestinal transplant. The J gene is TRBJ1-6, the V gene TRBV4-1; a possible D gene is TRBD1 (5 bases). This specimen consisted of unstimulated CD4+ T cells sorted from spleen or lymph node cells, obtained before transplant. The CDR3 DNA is TGCGCCAGCAGCCAAGAAAGCAGGGTTTATTCACCCCTCCACTTT. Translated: CASSQESRVYSPLHF.